Reported below is one TCR beta chain. These data originate in a study of blood T cell repertoires in COVID-19. Germline CDR1 and CDR2: SGHRS and YFSETQ. This CDR3 contains 14 residues. The V and J ends lost 2 bases and 5 bases respectively, with 10 bases between them. Profiling relied on immunoSEQ multiplex PCR, and the TCRdb table lists in-frame clones only, not all of them. The data hold about 240,000 clones, with 86% observed a single time. This receptor was obtained from a woman aged 40-49 years with acute COVID-19. This chain joins TRBV5-1 and TRBJ1-4; D is perhaps TRBD1 (6 bases). Sequences were obtained from PBMCs or T cells enriched from blood (not recorded which). This CDR3 is CASSFGTPNEKLFF. The CDR3 DNA follows: TGCGCCAGCAGCTTCGGGACACCAAATGAAAAACTGTTTTTT.